This T cell receptor beta chain comes out of a study of blood T cells in healthy people across ages. The CDR3 runs to 16 residues. V was pared by 3 bases and J by 2 bases, with 5 bases of the junction left unmatched. Per germline, CDR1 KGHDR and CDR2 SFDVKD. Overall study findings and caveats: Observed TCR beta diversity per million T cells went down as age went up. This fall followed a roughly linear course with age.

Per sample, extraction of total RNA gave at least 5.5 micrograms in every case. Sample-barcoded 5' priming and a J-beta primer mix drove a second PCR of roughly 7 to 11 cycles. TCRdb itself ran the 5' RACE reads through MiXCR, one entry per CDR3 protein. This table has about 1.4 million distinct CDR3 sequences, around 59% appearing once. As for this clonotype: Its cognate antigen is unknown.

This chain connects TRBV24-1 to TRBJ2-1; 8 bases are shared with TRBD2. Sample: blood. This receptor was obtained from a man between 18 and 35 years old in good health. This chain's CDR3 is CATSDTAGGPYNEQFF. The DNA for the CDR3 is TGTGCCACCAGTGATACCGCGGGGGGTCCCTACAATGAGCAGTTCTTC.